The rows below give T cell receptor beta chains drawn from one sample of a study of cytomegalovirus exposure and HLA in healthy donors. TCRdb's table, derived via immunoSEQ multiplex PCR, lists solely in-frame clones and lacks some. The sample includes some 150,000 clones, about four fifths of them seen just once. The sample taken for sequencing was PBMCs. The source is a woman in her fifties or sixties in good health and CMV-seronegative. Each CDR3 is given with its conserved first and last residue. The D gene is left open where the match is weak. Size tells how often a clone was seen (once, few, many) or the class of an expanded clone, and some rows leave it out.

d_call: TRBD1; j_call: TRBJ2-7; clone_size: -; v_call: TRBV28; cdr3_aa: CASSLRVGQGASYEQYF; cdr3_nt: TGTGCCAGCAGTTTACGTGTCGGACAGGGGGCCTCCTACGAGCAGTACTTC
d_call: -; j_call: TRBJ2-7; clone_size: -; v_call: TRBV6-4; cdr3_aa: CASSVQGARCEQYF; cdr3_nt: TGTGCCAGCAGTGTACAAGGGGCGCGATGCGAGCAGTACTTC
d_call: TRBD2; j_call: TRBJ2-7; clone_size: -; v_call: TRBV4-1; cdr3_aa: CASSPGTSGSNEQYF; cdr3_nt: TGCGCCAGCAGCCCGGGGACTAGCGGGAGCAACGAGCAGTACTTC
d_call: -; j_call: TRBJ1-1; clone_size: -; v_call: TRBV30; cdr3_aa: CAWDQGISEAFF; cdr3_nt: TGTGCCTGGGATCAGGGGATATCTGAAGCTTTCTTT
d_call: TRBD2; j_call: TRBJ2-2; clone_size: once; v_call: TRBV9; cdr3_aa: CATSVAGVPGELFF; cdr3_nt: TGTGCCACCTCGGTGGCGGGAGTCCCCGGGGAGCTGTTTTTT
d_call: -; j_call: TRBJ1-1; clone_size: -; v_call: TRBV5-4; cdr3_aa: CASSFRGTEAFF; cdr3_nt: TGTGCCAGCAGCTTCCGGGGGACTGAAGCTTTCTTT
d_call: TRBD1; j_call: TRBJ2-7; clone_size: -; v_call: TRBV7-2; cdr3_aa: CASSLNRGYEQYF; cdr3_nt: TGTGCCAGCAGCTTAAACAGGGGCTACGAGCAGTACTTC
d_call: TRBD1; j_call: TRBJ1-1; clone_size: -; v_call: TRBV18; cdr3_aa: CASSQQQGPNTEAFF; cdr3_nt: TGTGCCAGCTCACAACAACAGGGGCCGAACACTGAAGCTTTCTTT
d_call: TRBD2; j_call: TRBJ2-1; clone_size: -; v_call: TRBV5-6; cdr3_aa: CASSTWTSGSGNEQFF; cdr3_nt: TGTGCCAGCAGCACCTGGACTAGCGGGTCCGGCAATGAGCAGTTCTTC
d_call: TRBD2; j_call: TRBJ2-1; clone_size: -; v_call: TRBV28; cdr3_aa: CASSSLGGGRLYEQFF; cdr3_nt: TGTGCCAGCAGTTCCCTCGGGGGGGGACGCCTCTATGAGCAGTTCTTC
d_call: TRBD2; j_call: TRBJ2-7; clone_size: once; v_call: TRBV7-2; cdr3_aa: CASSFGLTSGRDEQYF; cdr3_nt: TGTGCCAGCAGCTTCGGTCTGACTAGCGGGAGGGACGAGCAGTACTTC
d_call: -; j_call: TRBJ2-5; clone_size: -; v_call: TRBV7-8; cdr3_aa: CASSFRRSRETQYF; cdr3_nt: TGTGCCAGCAGCTTCCGGAGGAGTCGGGAGACCCAGTACTTC